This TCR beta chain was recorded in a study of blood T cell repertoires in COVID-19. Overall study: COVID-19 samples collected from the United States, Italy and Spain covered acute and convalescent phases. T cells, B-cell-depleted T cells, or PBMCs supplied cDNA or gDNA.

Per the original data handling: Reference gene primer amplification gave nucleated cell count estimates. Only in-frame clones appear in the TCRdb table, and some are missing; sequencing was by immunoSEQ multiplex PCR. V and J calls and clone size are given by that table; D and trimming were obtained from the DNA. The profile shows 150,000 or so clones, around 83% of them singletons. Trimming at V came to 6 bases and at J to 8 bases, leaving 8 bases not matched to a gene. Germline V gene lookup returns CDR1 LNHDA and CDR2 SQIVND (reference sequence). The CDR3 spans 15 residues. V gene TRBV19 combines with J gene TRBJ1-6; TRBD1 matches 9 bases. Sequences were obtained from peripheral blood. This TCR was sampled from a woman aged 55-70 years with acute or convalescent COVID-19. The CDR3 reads CASSIRTGEYSPLHF. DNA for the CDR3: TGTGCCAGTAGCATAAGGACAGGGGAATATTCACCCCTCCACTTT.